A selection of T cell receptor beta chains follows, all from one sample in a study of response to subunit inactivated influenza vaccine. MiXCR, applied by TCRdb to the RT-PCR reads, yields one record per CDR3 protein. The sample carries about 180,000 distinct CDR3 sequences, approximately 8.7% recorded once. Source: non-naive T cells sorted from PBMCs, taken on the day of vaccination. The receptors were sampled from a man aged 50 to 59 who received an inactivated influenza vaccine. The CDR3 runs from the conserved cysteine through the conserved F or W. Each record gives: D gene, J gene, clone size, V gene, CDR3 protein, CDR3 DNA. A D gene is named only where the DNA matches it firmly. Rows give clone size only sometimes, using once, few, many, or a class for an expanded clone.

-	TRBJ2-1	many	TRBV20-1	CSANPGLAPNEQFF	TGCAGTGCTAACCCCGGGCTAGCCCCCAATGAGCAGTTCTTC
-	TRBJ2-2	-	TRBV11-3	CASSLGFLSTGELFF	TGTGCCAGCAGCTTAGGCTTTTTGTCAACCGGGGAGCTGTTTTTT
-	TRBJ2-6	many	TRBV18	CASSPKQSGANVLTF	TGTGCCAGCTCACCTAAGCAATCTGGGGCCAACGTCCTGACTTTC
TRBD2	TRBJ2-4	many	TRBV12-3/TRBV12-4	CASSYSGRAKNIQYF	TGTGCCAGCAGCTACAGCGGGAGGGCCAAAAACATTCAGTACTTC
TRBD1	TRBJ2-7	many	TRBV28	CASSSPGQGRYEQYF	TGTGCCAGCAGTTCCCCGGGACAGGGAAGGTACGAGCAGTACTTC
-	TRBJ2-5	many	TRBV20-1	CSARNQGQETQYF	TGCAGTGCTAGGAACCAGGGACAAGAGACCCAGTACTTC
TRBD1	TRBJ1-1	many	TRBV5-1	CASSETGTGGTEAFF	TGCGCCAGCAGCGAAACCGGGACAGGCGGCACTGAAGCTTTCTTT
-	TRBJ2-5	many	TRBV5-6	CASSPGLKGETQYF	TGTGCCAGCAGCCCGGGATTAAAGGGAGAGACCCAGTACTTC
-	TRBJ2-7	-	TRBV18	CASSPPRDTYEQYF	TGTGCCAGCTCACCACCAAGGGATACCTACGAGCAGTACTTC
TRBD1	TRBJ1-4	few	TRBV12-5	CASGLTGGDEKLFF	TGTGCTAGTGGTTTGACAGGGGGCGATGAAAAACTGTTTTTT
-	TRBJ2-1	many	TRBV12-3/TRBV12-4	CASSLSPLLSYNEQFF	TGTGCCAGCAGTTTGAGTCCTCTTTTATCCTACAATGAGCAGTTCTTC
TRBD1	TRBJ1-2	few	TRBV29-1	CSAETGGRGYTF	TGCAGCGCTGAGACAGGGGGCAGAGGCTACACCTTC
-	TRBJ2-3	few	TRBV5-6	CASSLRRVADTQYF	TGTGCCAGCAGCTTGAGGAGGGTCGCAGATACGCAGTATTTT
-	TRBJ1-3	-	TRBV7-6	CASRGWDRGNTIYF	TGTGCCAGCAGAGGCTGGGACCGTGGAAACACCATATATTTT
-	TRBJ1-2	few	TRBV4-2	CASSQDLGLGYTF	TGTGCCAGCAGCCAAGATCTCGGGCTTGGCTACACCTTC
TRBD1	TRBJ1-1	many	TRBV5-1	CASSLGGANRGTEAFF	TGCGCCAGCAGCTTGGGAGGGGCCAACAGGGGCACTGAAGCTTTCTTT
TRBD1	TRBJ2-4	many	TRBV20-1	CSARAMDREDIQYF	TGCAGTGCTAGAGCCATGGACAGGGAGGACATTCAGTACTTC
-	TRBJ1-2	few	TRBV4-3	CASSQDRSGYGYTF	TGCGCCAGCAGCCAAGATAGATCCGGTTATGGCTACACCTTC